Each of the 9 T cell receptor beta chains below was sequenced from the same sample in a study of Ad26.COV2.S vaccination and SARS-CoV-2 variants. The table came from immunoSEQ multiplex PCR; TCRdb's copy has only in-frame clones and leaves some out. This table holds hundreds of thousands of clones, roughly 90% found once. Treatment in this sample: around 19 received Ad26.COV2.S at low or high dose, single or two shots; roughly 5 received placebo; per-sample allocation not given. Sampling was performed 63 days after the first vaccine or placebo injection. The sequencing here drew on peripheral blood, taken in a trial of Ad26.COV2.S vaccine versus placebo. Receptors were obtained from a person aged 18 to 65 who received the Ad26.COV2.S COVID-19 vaccine or a placebo.

With respect to this clone: Additional DNA sequences in this sample encode the identical CDR3. The chain is built from TRBV30 and TRBJ2-5, with unresolved D. Trimming cost V 3 bases and J 3 bases, with 5 bases left between them. This CDR3 has 11 residues. The germline gives CDR1 GTSNPN, CDR2 SVGIG (reference sequence). The CDR3 loop is CAWRAEETQYF. The CDR3 nucleotides are TGTGCCTGGAGGGCCGAAGAGACCCAGTACTTC.

This chain uses TRBV27 with TRBJ2-1, with D hard to call. The V gene's germline CDR1 is MNHEY and CDR2 SMNVEV (reference sequence). The ends were cut back, 1 base at V and 0 bases at J, with 10 bases in the middle. This CDR3 region has 16 residues. CDR3 residues: CASSLYMESSYNEQFF. CDR3 sequence (DNA): TGTGCCAGCAGTTTATACATGGAGAGCTCCTACAATGAGCAGTTCTTC.

J is TRBJ2-1 and V is TRBV7-9; no reliable D call. V lost 5 bases, J lost 13 bases, and 3 bases lay in between. Germline assignment: CDR1 SEHNR and CDR2 FQNEAQ (reference sequence). The CDR3 extends over 8 amino acids. In DNA, the CDR3 is TGTGCCAGCAGCGCACAGTTCTTC. Protein sequence: CASSAQFF.

The chain combines TRBV18 with TRBJ2-7; D uncertain. The V and J ends lost 1 base and 4 bases respectively, with 5 bases between them. Per germline, CDR1 KGHSH and CDR2 LQKENI. This CDR3 has 12 amino acids. CDR3 DNA sequence: TGTGCCAGCTCACCACACCGGTACGAGCAGTACTTC. Protein product: CASSPHRYEQYF. The complete variable domain, with remaining parts taken from reference TRBV18 and TRBJ2-7, reads NAGVMQNPRHLVRRRGQEARLRCSPMKGHSHVYWYRQLPEEGLKFMVYLQKENIIDESGMPKERFSAEFPKEGPSILRIQQVVRGDSAAYFCASSPHRYEQYFGPGTRLTVT.

The chain has TRBV27 and TRBJ2-6; D tentatively reads TRBD1 or TRBD2 (5 bases each). The CDR3 spans 18 residues. Germline assignment: CDR1 MNHEY and CDR2 SMNVEV (reference sequence). Trimming took 6 bases from V and 1 from J, leaving 19 bases between them. The CDR3 DNA reads TGTGCCAGCAGCCCCCGGGGCAGGCCACGATCTGGGGCCAACGTCCTGACTTTC. This translates into CASSPRGRPRSGANVLTF. Full variable domain (missing parts from reference TRBV27 and TRBJ2-6): EAQVTQNPRYLITVTGKKLTVTCSQNMNHEYMSWYRQDPGLGLRQIYYSMNVEVTDKGDVPEGYKVSRKEKRNFPLILESPSPNQTSLYFCASSPRGRPRSGANVLTFGAGSRLTVL.

This rearrangement joins TRBV19 to TRBJ1-2; D possibly corresponds to TRBD1 (5 bases). Between the trimmed V and J ends, which lost 5 bases and 7 bases, there was a span of 14 bases. Germline CDR1 is LNHDA and CDR2 is SQIVND (reference sequence). This CDR3 region has 13 residues. CDR3 region: CASSVDIKGGYTF. DNA for the CDR3: TGTGCCAGTAGTGTGGACATAAAGGGTGGCTACACCTTC.

This clone has just one count. The rearrangement links TRBV7-9 to TRBJ2-7; D is perhaps TRBD2 (6 bases). V lost 5 bases to trimming and J lost 9 bases, with 17 bases between them. This CDR3 is 13 amino acids long. Germline CDR1 SEHNR, CDR2 FQNEAQ (reference sequence). CDR3 loop: CASSPPWMEGQYF. The DNA for the CDR3 is TGTGCCAGCAGCCCCCCCTGGATGGAGGGGCAGTACTTC.

This chain connects TRBV7-8 to TRBJ1-6, with D unresolved. The CDR3 covers 13 residues. CDR1 and CDR2 (germline): SGHVS, FQNEAQ. With 5 bases removed from V and 14 bases from J, the gap between germline ends came to 16 bases. The CDR3 nucleotides are TGTGCCAGCAGCACCGACTACAGCGAGACCCTCCACTTT. Protein sequence: CASSTDYSETLHF.

The rearrangement uses TRBV24-1 and TRBJ2-3; 9 nucleotides line up with TRBD1. The V segment lost 10 bases and the J segment 3 bases; nucleotides outside the gene matches: 13. The CDR3 runs to 16 residues. Germline assignment: CDR1 KGHDR and CDR2 SFDVKD. The CDR3 DNA reads as TGTGCCACAGAAGGGACAGGGATTTTCTCGACAGATACGCAGTATTTT. Protein product: CATEGTGIFSTDTQYF.